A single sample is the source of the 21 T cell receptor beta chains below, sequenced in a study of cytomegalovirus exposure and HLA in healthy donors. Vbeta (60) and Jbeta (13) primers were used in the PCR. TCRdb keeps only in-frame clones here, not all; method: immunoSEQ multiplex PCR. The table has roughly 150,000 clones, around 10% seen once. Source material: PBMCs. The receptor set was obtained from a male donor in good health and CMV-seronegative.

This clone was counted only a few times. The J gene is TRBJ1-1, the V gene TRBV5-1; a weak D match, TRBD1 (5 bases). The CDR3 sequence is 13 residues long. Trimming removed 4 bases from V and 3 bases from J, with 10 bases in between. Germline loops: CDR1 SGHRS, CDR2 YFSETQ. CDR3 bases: TGCGCCAGCAGCACTACAGGTGACACTGAAGCTTTCTTT. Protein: CASSTTGDTEAFF.

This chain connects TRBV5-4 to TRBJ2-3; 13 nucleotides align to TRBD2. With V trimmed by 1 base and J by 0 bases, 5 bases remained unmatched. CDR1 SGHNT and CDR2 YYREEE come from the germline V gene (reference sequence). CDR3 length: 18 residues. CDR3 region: CASSLKLAGGSSTDTQYF. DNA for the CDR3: TGTGCCAGCAGCTTGAAACTAGCGGGGGGGTCTAGCACAGATACGCAGTATTTT.

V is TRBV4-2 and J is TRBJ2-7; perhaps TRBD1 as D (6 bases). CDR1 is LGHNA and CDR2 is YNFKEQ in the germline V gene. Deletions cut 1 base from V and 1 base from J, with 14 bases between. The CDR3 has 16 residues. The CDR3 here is CASSQGGARGSYEQYF. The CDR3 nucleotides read TGTGCCAGCAGCCAAGGGGGAGCCAGGGGTTCCTACGAGCAGTACTTC.

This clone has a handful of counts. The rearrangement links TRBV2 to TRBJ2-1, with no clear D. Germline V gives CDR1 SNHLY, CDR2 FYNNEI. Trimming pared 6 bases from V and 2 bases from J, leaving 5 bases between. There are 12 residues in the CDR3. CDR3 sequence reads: CASSLTYNEQFF. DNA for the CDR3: TGTGCCAGCAGCCTAACCTACAATGAGCAGTTCTTC.

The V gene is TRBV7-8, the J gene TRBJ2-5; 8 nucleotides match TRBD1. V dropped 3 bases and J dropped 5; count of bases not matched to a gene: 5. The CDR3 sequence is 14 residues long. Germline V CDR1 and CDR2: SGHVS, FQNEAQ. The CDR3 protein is CASSLPTGVETQYF. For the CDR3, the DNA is TGTGCCAGCAGCTTGCCGACAGGGGTGGAGACCCAGTACTTC.

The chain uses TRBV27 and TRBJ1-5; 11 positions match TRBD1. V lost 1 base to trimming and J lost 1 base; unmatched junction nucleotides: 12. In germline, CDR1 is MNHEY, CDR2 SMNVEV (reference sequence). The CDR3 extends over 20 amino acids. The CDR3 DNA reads TGTGCCAGCAGTTTATTAGCGGGACAGGGGGGAATTGGGAGCAATCAGCCCCAGCATTTT. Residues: CASSLLAGQGGIGSNQPQHF.

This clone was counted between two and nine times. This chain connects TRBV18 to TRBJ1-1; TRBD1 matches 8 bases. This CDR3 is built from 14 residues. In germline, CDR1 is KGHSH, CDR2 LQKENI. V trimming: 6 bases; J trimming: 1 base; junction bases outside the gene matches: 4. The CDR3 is CASSVDRANTEAFF. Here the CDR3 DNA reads TGTGCCAGCTCCGTGGACAGGGCGAACACTGAAGCTTTCTTT.

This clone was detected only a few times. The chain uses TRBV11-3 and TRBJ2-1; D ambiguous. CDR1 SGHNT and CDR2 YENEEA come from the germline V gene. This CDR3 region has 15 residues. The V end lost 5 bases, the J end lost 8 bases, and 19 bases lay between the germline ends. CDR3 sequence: CASSQQSSRIDEQFF. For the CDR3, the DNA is TGTGCCAGCAGCCAACAATCATCCCGAATCGATGAGCAGTTCTTC.

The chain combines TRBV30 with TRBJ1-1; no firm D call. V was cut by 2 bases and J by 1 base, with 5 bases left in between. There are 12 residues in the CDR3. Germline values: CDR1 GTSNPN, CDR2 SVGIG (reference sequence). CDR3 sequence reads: CAWSWANTEAFF. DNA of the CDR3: TGTGCCTGGAGTTGGGCGAACACTGAAGCTTTCTTT.

CDR3 DNA sequence: TGTGCCAGCAGTGAATTGATACTAGAAGAGACCCAGTACTTC. Residues: CASSELILEETQYF. The rearrangement links TRBV2 to TRBJ2-5, with D possibly matching TRBD2 (5 bases). Germline CDR1 is SNHLY and CDR2 is FYNNEI. Trimming removed 2 bases from V and 3 bases from J, with 10 bases in between. The CDR3 has 14 amino acids.

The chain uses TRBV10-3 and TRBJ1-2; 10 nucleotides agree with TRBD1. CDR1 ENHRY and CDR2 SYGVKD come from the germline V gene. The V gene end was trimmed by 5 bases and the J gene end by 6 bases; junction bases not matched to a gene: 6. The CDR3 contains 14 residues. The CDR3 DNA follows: TGTGCCATCAGTAAAGGGACAGGGGAAAATGGCTACACCTTC. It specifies CAISKGTGENGYTF.

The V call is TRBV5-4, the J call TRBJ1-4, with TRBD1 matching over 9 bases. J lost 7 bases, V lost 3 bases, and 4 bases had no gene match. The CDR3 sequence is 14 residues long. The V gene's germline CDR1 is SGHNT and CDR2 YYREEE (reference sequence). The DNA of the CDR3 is TGTGCCAGCAGCTCACAGGGGGCAAGTGAAAAACTGTTTTTT. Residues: CASSSQGASEKLFF.

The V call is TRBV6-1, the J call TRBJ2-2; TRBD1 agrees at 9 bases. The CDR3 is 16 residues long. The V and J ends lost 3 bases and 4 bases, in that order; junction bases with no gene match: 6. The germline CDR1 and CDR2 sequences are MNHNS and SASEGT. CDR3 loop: CASSDKGTGSTGELFF. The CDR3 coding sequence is TGTGCCAGCAGTGATAAAGGGACAGGGTCCACCGGGGAGCTGTTTTTT.

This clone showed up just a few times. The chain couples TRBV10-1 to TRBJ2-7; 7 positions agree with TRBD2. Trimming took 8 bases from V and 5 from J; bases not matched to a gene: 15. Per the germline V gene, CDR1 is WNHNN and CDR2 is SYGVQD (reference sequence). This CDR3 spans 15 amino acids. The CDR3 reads CASRAARGEINEQYF. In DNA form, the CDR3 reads TGCGCCAGCCGAGCAGCTCGGGGGGAAATCAACGAGCAGTACTTC.

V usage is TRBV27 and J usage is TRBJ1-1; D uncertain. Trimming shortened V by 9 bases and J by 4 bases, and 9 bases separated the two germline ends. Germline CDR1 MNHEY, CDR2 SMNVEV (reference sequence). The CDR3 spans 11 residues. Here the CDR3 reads CARMTRTEAFF. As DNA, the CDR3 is TGTGCCAGAATGACACGCACTGAAGCTTTCTTT.

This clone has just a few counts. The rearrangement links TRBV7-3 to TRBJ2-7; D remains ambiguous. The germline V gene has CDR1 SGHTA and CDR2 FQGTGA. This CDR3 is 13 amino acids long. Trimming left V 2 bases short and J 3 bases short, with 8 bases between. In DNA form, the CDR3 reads TGTGCCAGCAGCTTACGCCTAATCTACGAGCAGTACTTC. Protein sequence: CASSLRLIYEQYF. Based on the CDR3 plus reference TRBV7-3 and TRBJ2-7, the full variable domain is GAGVSQTPSNKVTEKGKYVELRCDPISGHTALYWYRQSLGQGPEFLIYFQGTGAADDSGLPNDRFFAVRPEGSVSTLKIQRTERGDSAVYLCASSLRLIYEQYFGPGTRLTVT.

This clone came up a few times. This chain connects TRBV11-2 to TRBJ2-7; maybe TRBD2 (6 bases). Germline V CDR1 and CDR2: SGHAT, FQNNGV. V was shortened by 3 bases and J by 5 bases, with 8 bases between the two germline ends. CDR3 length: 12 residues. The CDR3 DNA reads TGTGCCAGCAGCTTCGGGGGAAACGAGCAGTACTTC. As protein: CASSFGGNEQYF.

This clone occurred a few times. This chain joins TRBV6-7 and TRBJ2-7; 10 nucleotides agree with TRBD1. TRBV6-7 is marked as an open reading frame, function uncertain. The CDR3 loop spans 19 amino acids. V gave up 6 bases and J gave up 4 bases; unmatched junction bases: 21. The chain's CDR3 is CASSTTPGQGPSTLYEQYF. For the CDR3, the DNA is TGTGCCAGCAGCACCACCCCGGGACAGGGGCCCTCCACCTTATACGAGCAGTACTTC.

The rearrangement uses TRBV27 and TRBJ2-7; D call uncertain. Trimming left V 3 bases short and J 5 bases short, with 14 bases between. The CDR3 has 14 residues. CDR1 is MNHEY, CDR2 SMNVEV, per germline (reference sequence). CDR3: CASSFHDPRDEQYF. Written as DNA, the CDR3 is TGTGCCAGCAGTTTCCACGATCCACGGGACGAGCAGTACTTC.

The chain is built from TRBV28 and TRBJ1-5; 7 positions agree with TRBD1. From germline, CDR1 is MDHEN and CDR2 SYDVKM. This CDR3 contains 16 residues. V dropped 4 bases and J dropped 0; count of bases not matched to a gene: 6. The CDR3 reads CASSSRDRNSNQPQHF. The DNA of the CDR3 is TGTGCCAGCAGTTCAAGGGACAGAAATAGCAATCAGCCCCAGCATTTT. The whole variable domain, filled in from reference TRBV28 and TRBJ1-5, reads DVKVTQSSRYLVKRTGEKVFLECVQDMDHENMFWYRQDPGLGLRLIYFSYDVKMKEKGDIPEGYSVSREKKERFSLILESASTNQTSMYLCASSSRDRNSNQPQHFGDGTRLSIL.

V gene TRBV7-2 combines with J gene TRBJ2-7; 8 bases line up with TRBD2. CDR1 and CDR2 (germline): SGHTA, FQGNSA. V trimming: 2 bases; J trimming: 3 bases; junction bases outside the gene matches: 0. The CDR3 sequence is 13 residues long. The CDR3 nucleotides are TGTGCCAGCAGCTTACTAGCGGGCTACGAGCAGTACTTC. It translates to CASSLLAGYEQYF.